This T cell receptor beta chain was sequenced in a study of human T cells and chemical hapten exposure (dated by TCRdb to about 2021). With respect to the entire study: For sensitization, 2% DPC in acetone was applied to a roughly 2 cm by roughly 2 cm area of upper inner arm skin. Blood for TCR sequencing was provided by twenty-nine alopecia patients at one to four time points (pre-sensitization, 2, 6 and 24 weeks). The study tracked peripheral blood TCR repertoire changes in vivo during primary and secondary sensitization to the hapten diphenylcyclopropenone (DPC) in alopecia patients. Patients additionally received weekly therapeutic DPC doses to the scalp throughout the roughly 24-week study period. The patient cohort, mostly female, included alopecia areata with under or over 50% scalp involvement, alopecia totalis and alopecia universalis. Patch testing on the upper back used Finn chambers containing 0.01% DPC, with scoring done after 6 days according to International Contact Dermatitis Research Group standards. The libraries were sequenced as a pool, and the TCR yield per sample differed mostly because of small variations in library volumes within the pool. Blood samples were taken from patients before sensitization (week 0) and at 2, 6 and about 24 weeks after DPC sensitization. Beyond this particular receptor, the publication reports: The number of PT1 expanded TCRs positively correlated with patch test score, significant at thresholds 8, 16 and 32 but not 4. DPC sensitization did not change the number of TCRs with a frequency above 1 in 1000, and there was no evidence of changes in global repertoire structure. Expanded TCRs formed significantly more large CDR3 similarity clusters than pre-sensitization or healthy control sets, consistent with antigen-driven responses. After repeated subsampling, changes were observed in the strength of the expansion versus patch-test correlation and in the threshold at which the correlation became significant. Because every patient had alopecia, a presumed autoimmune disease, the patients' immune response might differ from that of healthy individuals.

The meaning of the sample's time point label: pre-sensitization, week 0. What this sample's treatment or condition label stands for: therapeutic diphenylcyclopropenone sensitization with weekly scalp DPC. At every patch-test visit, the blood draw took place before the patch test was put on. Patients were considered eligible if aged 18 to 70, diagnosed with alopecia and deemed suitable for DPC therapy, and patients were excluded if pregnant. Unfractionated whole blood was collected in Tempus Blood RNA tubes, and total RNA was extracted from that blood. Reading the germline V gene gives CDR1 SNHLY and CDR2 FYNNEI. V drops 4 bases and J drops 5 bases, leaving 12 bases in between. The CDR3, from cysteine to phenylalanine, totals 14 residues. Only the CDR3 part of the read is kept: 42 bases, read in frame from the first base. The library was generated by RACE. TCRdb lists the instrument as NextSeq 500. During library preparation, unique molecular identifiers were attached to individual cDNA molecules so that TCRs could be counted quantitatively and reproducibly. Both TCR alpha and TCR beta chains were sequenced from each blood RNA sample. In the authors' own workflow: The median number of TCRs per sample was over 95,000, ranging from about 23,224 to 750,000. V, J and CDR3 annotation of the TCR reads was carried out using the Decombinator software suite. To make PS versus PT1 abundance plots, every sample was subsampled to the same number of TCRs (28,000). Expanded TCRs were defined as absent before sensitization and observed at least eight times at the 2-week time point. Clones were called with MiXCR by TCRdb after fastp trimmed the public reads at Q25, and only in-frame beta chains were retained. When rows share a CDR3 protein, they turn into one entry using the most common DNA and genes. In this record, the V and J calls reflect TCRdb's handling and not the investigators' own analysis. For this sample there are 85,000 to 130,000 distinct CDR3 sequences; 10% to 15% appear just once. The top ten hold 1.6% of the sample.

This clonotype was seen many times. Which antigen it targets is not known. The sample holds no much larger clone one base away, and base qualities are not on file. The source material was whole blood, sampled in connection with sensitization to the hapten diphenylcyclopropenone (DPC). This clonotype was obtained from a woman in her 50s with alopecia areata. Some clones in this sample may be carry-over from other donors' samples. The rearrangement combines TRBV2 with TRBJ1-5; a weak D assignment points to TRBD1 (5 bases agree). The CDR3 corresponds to CASSVGDGYQPQHF. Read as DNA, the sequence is TGTGCCAGCAGTGTGGGGGACGGATATCAGCCCCAGCATTTT.